Given below is one T cell receptor (beta chain) in context. This specimen belongs to a study of OX40 agonist ivuxolimab in advanced cancers. The data were produced by immunoSEQ multiplex PCR, yet TCRdb's version contains in-frame clones alone and is incomplete. The table records under 100,000 clones, roughly 89% of them present only once. Trimming removed 5 bases from V and 3 bases from J; junction bases left unmatched: 3. This CDR3 spans 13 amino acids. The germline gives CDR1 SEHNR, CDR2 FQNEAQ (reference sequence). The specimen comprised CD4+ or CD8+ T cells sorted from blood, sampled in a trial of the OX40 agonist ivuxolimab. This TCR was sampled from an adult with an advanced solid tumor such as melanoma, head and neck, liver or kidney cancer. V gene TRBV7-9 combines with J gene TRBJ1-2, with 7 bases matching TRBD1. The chain's CDR3 is CASSTGVHYGYTF. CDR3 sequence (DNA): TGTGCCAGCAGCACAGGGGTACACTATGGCTACACCTTC.